The source of this T cell receptor (beta chain) is a study of blood T cell repertoires in COVID-19. This CDR3 is built from 13 residues. Looked up from germline, CDR1 is MNHEY and CDR2 is SMNVEV (reference sequence). V was pared by 0 bases and J by 2 bases, with 5 bases between. The method was immunoSEQ multiplex PCR; TCRdb's version includes in-frame clones alone and lacks a portion of them. The sample holds around 270,000 clones, about 85% seen once. The count of this clone is one. Sequencing used peripheral blood. This chain links TRBV27 with TRBJ2-7; D is unresolved. This receptor was identified in a human donor with COVID-19, enrolled during active disease. The donor label of this sample is uncertain. The CDR3 is CASSLSTAYEQYF. The CDR3 DNA reads as TGTGCCAGCAGTTTATCTACTGCCTACGAGCAGTACTTC.